This T cell receptor (beta chain) is from a study of cytomegalovirus exposure and HLA in healthy donors (dated by TCRdb to 2016 to 2017). Context from the whole study: In an earlier analysis of fewer than 750 of the donors, less than 350 Gb of sequence data and about 110 million unique TCR beta sequences from some 170 million T cells were reported. Roughly 300 gigabases of sequencing data and roughly 80 million unique TCR sequences made up an early release that covered some 640 HLA-typed donors. Among the roughly 400 genotyped donors, around 81% belonged to the genetic ancestry cluster associated with self-reported Caucasian donors. The aim of the study was to test whether cataloging public T cell receptors could identify signatures of past pathogen exposure. Using immunosequencing, the study profiled T cell repertoires from around 670 subjects and related those repertoires to cytomegalovirus serostatus. A separate validation cohort of over 95 different subjects was used in addition to the approximately 610-subject first cohort. The study combined high-throughput TCR immunosequencing, statistical association of individual TCRs with disease status, and machine learning to predict cytomegalovirus infection status. In a later analysis, previously published TCR beta repertoires from 670 or so donors were re-analyzed and high-resolution HLA genotyping was added so that TCR occurrence patterns could be studied. In the later analysis, no new phenotypic data were used to find candidate immune exposures; instead, reliance was placed on TCR beta sequences and their occurrence across donors. In an earlier analysis of 500 to 650 of the donors, high-throughput TCR beta sequencing was used to judge whether each TCR beta V gene segment behaved as functional or pseudogenic. Donor age, sex, ethnicity and CMV serostatus were collected together with the repertoire data. In a later genetic analysis, genome-wide SNP genotypes for about 65% of the roughly 670 donors were used, and that subset was treated as a discovery cohort. All discovery cohort repertoires had been generated using a single sequencing platform. Class I and class II HLA loci were covered by the typing at four-digit resolution. Typing coverage varied by locus: roughly 629-640 donors for A, B, C, DRB1 and DQB1; some 520 for DQA1; about 570 for DPA1; around 450 for DPB1. About 5 DR-DQ haplotypes were handled as single units for association and clustering, since linkage in the cohort was strong. Across 300 to 500 genotyped donors of the cohort, an average of roughly 250,000 unique TCR beta nucleotide sequences per donor were sequenced, and 15% to 20% of those sequences were non-productive.

The paper's findings and limits, for the study overall: Most CMV-associated TCR beta chains appeared to be HLA-restricted in a later analysis, and the HLA associations seemed to be driven largely by CMV exposure. In a later analysis, HLA-associated TCR beta chains showed more clonal expansion and lower generation probabilities than non-associated chains that were equally common. Cytomegalovirus status was reported to be diagnosed by the classifier with high specificity and sensitivity in both the original and validation cohorts. Because HLA typing was missing for some donors at each locus, association tests included only the typed subset. The presence/absence analyses assumed that sequencing depth was roughly uniform across donors, and that assumption may not be true. Assigning TCR associations to individual alleles was difficult when HLA alleles, especially DR and DQ, strongly co-occurred. CMV serostatus was the only immune exposure information available for the cohort. A later genetic analysis reported fewer N-insertions in productive TCRs among donors in an Asian-associated ancestry cluster than the roughly 700-donor mean. Because the 87-base-pair reads could not distinguish some IMGT-functional V segments, including TRBV6-2 and TRBV6-3, those segments were excluded. An association between a missense DCLRE1C variant and V-gene and J-gene trimming of TCR beta chains was found in a later genetic analysis and replicated in an independent cohort. Because counts were too low, around 18 rarely observed V segments, including chromosome 9 orphons, were left out of the earlier analysis of 500 to 750 of the donors. A later analysis found that TCR association rates varied across HLA loci, with DRB1 alleles showing the most associated TCRs and HLA-C alleles the fewest. In a later analysis, several top co-occurrence clusters were reported to appear linked to parvovirus B19, influenza, CMV and Epstein-Barr virus. A group of highly shared sequence variants was considered likely to be a technical artifact of the sequencing pipeline. While some public TCRs were present in many individuals, most TCR sequences turned up only very rarely across donors. The study gave a list of under 200 TCR beta chains associated with cytomegalovirus. In vitro tests confirmed that three of the cytomegalovirus-associated TCR beta chains recognize cytomegalovirus antigens. Correlated functional status among segregating V segments might be attributable to linkage disequilibrium, but an unknown experimental factor could not be ruled out. According to the authors, the approach could potentially be generalized to other disease states and immunological phenotypes. Only TCR beta chains were sequenced in this cohort, and the absence of alpha or paired-chain data limited detectable features. A later analysis associated around 16,000 TCR beta sequences with specific HLA alleles at a false discovery rate of 0.05. A further reported finding was that TCR beta sequences accurately predicted the HLA-A and HLA-B alleles for most subjects in the first cohort. An earlier analysis of some 560 of the donors showed that most TCR beta V segments appeared in productive rearrangements either about 90% or about 30% of the time, which broadly matched IMGT annotations.

The germline V gene (reference sequence) supplies CDR1 SEHNR and CDR2 FQNEAQ. V and J lose 4 bases and 0 bases, and a span of 13 bases separates them. Reading from cysteine to phenylalanine, the CDR3 counts 16 amino acids. Just the 48-base CDR3 DNA is kept, in frame starting at base 1. A remark on this clone: There is no known antigen for this receptor. Base qualities are not at hand, and no much larger clone is one base apart.

Libraries were constructed by the immunoSEQ multiplex PCR assay. For the multiplex PCR, a mixture combining 60 forward primers for TCR Vbeta segments and 13 reverse primers for TCR Jbeta segments was used. Amplification of the CDR3 region of rearranged TCR beta genes was performed with a multiplex PCR assay on genomic DNA. The Illumina HiSeq System was used to sequence the amplified TCR beta libraries as 87-base-pair reads. Per the authors' processing: A later analysis tallied some 79 million unique TCR beta chains across the 700 or so repertoires, and some 12 million of those chains were shared by two or more donors. A nearest-neighbor algorithm error-corrected the raw reads and collapsed the reads into unique sequences, merging closely related sequences to remove PCR and sequencing errors. CDR3 sequences were aligned to IMGT reference sequences to assign V, D and J gene segments. For a sequence to be retained, at least a six-nucleotide match to both a V gene segment and a J gene segment was required. Rearrangements were classified as productive when the CDR3 lacked stop codons and remained in frame with V and J, and all other rearrangements were classified as non-productive. CDR3 was defined according to IMGT convention as the region running from the second conserved V-encoded cysteine to the conserved J-encoded phenylalanine. Sequences without an unambiguous match to a single V gene segment were excluded from the earlier analysis of approximately 560 of the donors. In an earlier analysis of several hundred of the donors, V segments were called functional above 56.7% productive rearrangements and were called segregating when the between-donor standard deviation exceeded 5%. A statistical classification framework was developed to diagnose cytomegalovirus status using the catalog of TCR beta chain sequences. In a later analysis, TCR nucleotide sequences were compared against IMGT/GENE-DB human TR gene sequences so that V and J genes could be assigned. In a later analysis, CDR3 sequences and most-parsimonious VDJ recombination scenarios were assigned using the TCRdist pipeline. In a later analysis, each TCR beta chain was defined by its CDR3 amino acid sequence together with its V-gene family, and reads lacking a unique V-gene family were excluded. In a later analysis, 550 to 650 highly shared, low-generation-probability nucleotide sequences were removed to address suspected cross-contamination and a sequencing artifact. A later analysis calculated a clonal expansion index for each public chain from normalized within-repertoire ranks of inferred template counts. Generation probabilities in a later analysis came from a VDJ recombination model fitted to out-of-frame rearrangements, and those results were checked against IGoR. A later analysis scored TCR-TCR, TCR-HLA and TCR-CMV co-occurrence with hypergeometric tests, applying a repertoire-size bias correction to TCR pairs. In a later analysis, false discovery rates were estimated by permuting HLA or CMV assignments 20 times. In a later analysis, co-occurring TCRs were grouped with DBSCAN, and TCRdist sequence similarity was added when clustering was performed within HLA-allele-positive subsets. For co-occurrence clustering, repertoires with fewer than 30,000 or more than 120,000 public chains were excluded, along with four or five repertoires with anomalous nucleotide sharing. The clones in this table, taken by TCRdb from immuneACCESS, are in-frame only. Not every clone is retained; where verified, under half of the shortfall comes from an unresolved V gene, and the cause of the rest is unknown. The V and J calls and the clone size are those of that table, but D and trimming were determined from the DNA. For this sample there are roughly 72,000 clones; roughly 80% appear just once. The top ten clones comprise around 22% of the sample.

The cohort consisted of more than 650 healthy bone marrow donors. All cohort members were sampled while nominally healthy, although unrecorded immune exposures were likely present. The donor tested CMV seropositive, placing the donor among the 310 or so seropositive members of the cohort. A peripheral blood sample was collected from each donor, and TCR beta sequencing was performed on peripheral blood mononuclear cells. The Qiagen DNeasy Blood Extraction Kit was used to extract genomic DNA from the blood cell samples. Rearrangement joined TRBV7-9 to TRBJ1-5; the D gene assignment is ambiguous. Sample: PBMCs. The source is a middle-aged woman in good health and CMV-seropositive. CDR3 loop: CASSSSLEDSNQPQHF. The nucleotide sequence is TGTGCCAGCAGCTCATCCTTGGAGGATAGCAATCAGCCCCAGCATTTT.